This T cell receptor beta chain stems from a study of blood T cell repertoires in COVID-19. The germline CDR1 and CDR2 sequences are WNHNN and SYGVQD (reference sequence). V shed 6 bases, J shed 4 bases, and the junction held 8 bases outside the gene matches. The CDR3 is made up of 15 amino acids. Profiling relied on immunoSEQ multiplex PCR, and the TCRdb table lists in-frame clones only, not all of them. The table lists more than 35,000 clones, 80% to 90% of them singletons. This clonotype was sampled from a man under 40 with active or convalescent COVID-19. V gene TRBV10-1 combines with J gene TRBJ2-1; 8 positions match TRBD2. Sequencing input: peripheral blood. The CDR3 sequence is CASSAPGGRYNEQFF. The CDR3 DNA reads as TGCGCCAGCAGCGCTCCGGGAGGGCGGTACAATGAGCAGTTCTTC.